This TCR beta chain derives from a study of CXCR3-negative and CXCR3-positive naive CD8 T cells. General study results and limits: Against CXCR3-negative naive cells, CXCR3-positive naive cells showed more hydrophobic TRB CDR3s. Researchers report CXCR3 expression partially decreased after cryopreservation, with fresh PBMCs used in most assays.

Naive CD8+ T cells showed a CD45RO-CCR7+CD27+CD95- phenotype. The authors prepared UMI-labeled TRB cDNA libraries by 5' RACE. TCRdb reprocessed the 5' RACE reads and reports one entry per CDR3 protein, with no DNA. The sample shows about 63,000 distinct CDR3 sequences, and around 5% sits with its ten largest clones. The CDR3 covers 14 residues. Germline values: CDR1 SGHVS, CDR2 FQNEAQ. On this clonotype itself: What it recognizes is unknown.

This clonotype was obtained from a human donor in good health. Some clones in this sample may be carry-over from other donors' samples. The chain joins TRBV7-8 to TRBJ1-1. Sequencing was performed on naive CXCR3+ CD8+ T cells from blood. Subset noted: CD45RO-CCR7+CD27+CD95- naive CD8+ T cells expressing CXCR3 (TNR3+). The chain's CDR3 is CASSLAGRNTEAFF.